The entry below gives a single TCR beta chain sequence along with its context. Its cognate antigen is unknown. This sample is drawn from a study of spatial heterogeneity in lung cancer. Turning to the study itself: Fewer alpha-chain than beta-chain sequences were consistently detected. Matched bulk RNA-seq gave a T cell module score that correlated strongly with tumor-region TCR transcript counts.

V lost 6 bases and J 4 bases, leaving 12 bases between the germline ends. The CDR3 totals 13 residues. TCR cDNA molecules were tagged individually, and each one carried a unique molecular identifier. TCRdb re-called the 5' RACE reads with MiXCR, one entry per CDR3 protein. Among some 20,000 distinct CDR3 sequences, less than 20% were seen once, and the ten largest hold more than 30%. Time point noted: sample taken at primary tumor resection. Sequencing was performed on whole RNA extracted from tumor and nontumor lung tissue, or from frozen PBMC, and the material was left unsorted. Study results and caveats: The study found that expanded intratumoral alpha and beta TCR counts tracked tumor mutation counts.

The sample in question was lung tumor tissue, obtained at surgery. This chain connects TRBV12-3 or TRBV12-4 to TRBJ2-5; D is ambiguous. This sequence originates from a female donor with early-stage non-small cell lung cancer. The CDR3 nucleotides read TGTGCCAGCAGGTCCCAGCCGCGAGAGACCCAGTACTTC. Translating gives CASRSQPRETQYF.